Shown below are 19 T cell receptor beta chains from a single sample sequenced in a study of Ad26.COV2.S vaccination and SARS-CoV-2 variants. Noted treatment: 19 received Ad26.COV2.S at low or high dose, single or two shots; about 5 received placebo; per-sample allocation not given. Sampling took place 63 days after the first vaccine or placebo injection. TCRdb's copy holds only in-frame clones and misses some; the assay was immunoSEQ multiplex PCR. The sample consists of about 480,000 clones, around 90% of them appearing once. The specimen was peripheral blood, collected in a trial of Ad26.COV2.S vaccine versus placebo. Source of these receptors: a person aged 18 to 65 who received the Ad26.COV2.S COVID-19 vaccine or a placebo.

The chain joins TRBV6-1 to TRBJ2-3; possibly TRBD1 for D (6 bases). Trimming removed 2 bases from V and 2 bases from J, with 17 bases in between. The CDR3 totals 17 residues. In germline, CDR1 is MNHNS, CDR2 SASEGT. The CDR3 here is CASSETDSLSYTDTQYF. CDR3 DNA: TGTGCCAGCAGTGAAACGGACAGCTTGTCCTACACAGATACGCAGTATTTT.

CDR3 DNA: TGCAGCGTTGAAAGGACTAGCGGGCCATACACAGATACGCAGTATTTT. This gives the protein CSVERTSGPYTDTQYF. V and J are TRBV29-1 and TRBJ2-3; TRBD2 agrees at 11 bases. The junction had 6 bases not matched to a gene; V was cut back by 2 bases and J by 2 bases. The CDR3 runs 16 residues. Germline CDR1 reads SQVTM; CDR2 reads ANQGSEA.

This clone appeared a single time. The rearrangement links TRBV28 to TRBJ2-5; 7 positions agree with TRBD2. Germline CDR1 and CDR2: MDHEN and SYDVKM. This CDR3 has 16 amino acids. With 5 bases clipped from V and 3 bases from J, the junction kept 12 bases outside the gene matches. The DNA of the CDR3 is TGTGCCAGCAGTAAACGGACGGGGGGACGGGAAGAGACCCAGTACTTC. This codes for CASSKRTGGREETQYF.

The CDR3 sequence is CATRPSLAGDTNTGELFF. CDR3 coding DNA: TGTGCCACCAGGCCTTCACTAGCGGGAGATACGAACACCGGGGAGCTGTTTTTT. The J gene is TRBJ2-2, the V gene TRBV27; 11 nucleotides agree with TRBD2. Germline V lookup: CDR1 MNHEY, CDR2 SMNVEV (reference sequence). Germline trimming cut 10 bases from V and 0 bases from J; bases unmatched to any gene: 13. This CDR3 has 18 residues.

This sequence joins TRBV20-1 and TRBJ2-3; D possibly matches TRBD1 or TRBD2 (6 bases each). Trimming took off 6 bases at V and 2 bases at J, with 15 bases between the two ends. Germline CDR1 reads DFQATT; CDR2 reads SNEGSKA (reference sequence). This CDR3 is 14 amino acids long. This CDR3 reads CSASGGRVTDTQYF. CDR3 bases: TGCAGTGCGAGTGGGGGGCGGGTCACAGATACGCAGTATTTT.

This chain links TRBV7-8 with TRBJ2-1; 14 bases align to TRBD2. Trimming cost V 2 bases and J 7 bases; bases outside gene matches: 10. This CDR3 region has 18 residues. Germline V gene data show CDR1 as SGHVS and CDR2 as FQNEAQ. The CDR3 sequence is CASSLRLAGGKWGNEQFF. CDR3 nucleotide sequence: TGTGCCAGCAGCTTACGACTAGCGGGAGGGAAGTGGGGTAATGAGCAGTTCTTC.

V and J are TRBV6-5 and TRBJ1-3; D unclear. Germline V CDR1 and CDR2: MNHEY, SVGAGI. The CDR3 sequence is 16 residues long. V dropped 4 bases and J dropped 0 bases, with 13 bases sitting between them. The CDR3 protein is CASSLSGSGSGNTIYF. The CDR3 DNA follows: TGTGCCAGCAGTTTATCCGGTTCGGGCTCTGGAAACACCATATATTTT.

J is TRBJ2-1 and V is TRBV25-1; tentative D call: TRBD1 (6 bases). Trimming removed 1 base at V and 8 bases at J, with 12 bases between. CDR3 length equals 14 residues. Germline lookup yields CDR1 MGHDK and CDR2 SYGVNS. The CDR3 sequence: CASSELSGVDEQFF. The CDR3 DNA sequence: TGTGCCAGCAGTGAATTGTCAGGGGTGGATGAGCAGTTCTTC.

The V gene is TRBV27, the J gene TRBJ1-2; TRBD1 is a possible D gene (6 bases). This CDR3 region has 15 residues. From germline, CDR1 is MNHEY and CDR2 SMNVEV (reference sequence). V lost 2 bases and J 4 bases, leaving 14 bases between the germline ends. The CDR3 loop reads CASSLRAGATYGYTF. DNA of the CDR3: TGTGCCAGCAGTTTAAGGGCGGGGGCCACCTATGGCTACACCTTC.

The chain has TRBV19 and TRBJ2-2; D is tentatively TRBD1 or TRBD2 (5 bases each). The CDR3 contains 15 residues. V gave up 5 bases and J gave up 1 base, with 11 bases separating them. Germline values: CDR1 LNHDA, CDR2 SQIVND (reference sequence). The CDR3 DNA reads TGTGCCAGTAGTGCCGGGACGAGGAACACCGGGGAGCTGTTTTTT. It is translated as CASSAGTRNTGELFF. The variable domain in full, completed from reference TRBV19 and TRBJ2-2, reads DGGITQSPKYLFRKEGQNVTLSCEQNLNHDAMYWYRQDPGQGLRLIYYSQIVNDFQKGDIAEGYSVSREKKESFPLTVTSAQKNPTAFYLCASSAGTRNTGELFFGEGSRLTVL.

The chain couples TRBV5-1 to TRBJ1-1; D is possibly TRBD1 (6 bases). The length of the CDR3 is 13 residues. Germline CDR1 and CDR2: SGHRS and YFSETQ. Trimming removed 2 bases at V and 7 bases at J, with 12 bases between. CDR3 sequence reads: CASSFDGQFEAFF. The DNA for the CDR3 is TGCGCCAGCAGCTTCGACGGACAGTTTGAAGCTTTCTTT.

The rearrangement joins TRBV28 to TRBJ1-1, with D perhaps TRBD1 (6 bases). The germline CDR1 and CDR2 sequences are MDHEN and SYDVKM. This CDR3 comprises 16 residues. Between the trimmed V and J ends, which lost 0 bases and 2 bases, there was a span of 13 bases. The CDR3 DNA sequence: TGTGCCAGCAGTTTATGGGGGGCGCCCGGAAACACTGAAGCTTTCTTT. It yields the protein CASSLWGAPGNTEAFF. Variable domain in full (rest from reference TRBV28 and TRBJ1-1): DVKVTQSSRYLVKRTGEKVFLECVQDMDHENMFWYRQDPGLGLRLIYFSYDVKMKEKGDIPEGYSVSREKKERFSLILESASTNQTSMYLCASSLWGAPGNTEAFFGQGTRLTVV.

V gene TRBV3-1 (or the pseudogene TRBV3-2) combines with J gene TRBJ1-6; no clear D gene. V was trimmed by 4 bases and J by 7 bases, leaving 17 bases between them. This CDR3 region has 16 residues. The germline CDR1 and CDR2 sequences are LGHDT and YNNKEL (reference sequence). The CDR3 region is CASSPLIAGANSPLHF. CDR3 DNA: TGTGCCAGCAGCCCCTTAATAGCGGGAGCGAATTCACCCCTCCACTTT.

The chain's CDR3 is CASSAQGGTEAFF. Written as DNA, the CDR3 is TGCGCCAGCAGCGCCCAAGGGGGGACTGAAGCTTTCTTT. The genes are TRBV5-1 and TRBJ1-1; D may be TRBD1 (6 bases). Trimming cost V 4 bases and J 5 bases, with 12 bases left between them. Germline V lookup: CDR1 SGHRS, CDR2 YFSETQ. The CDR3 has 13 amino acids.

V is TRBV4-2 and J is TRBJ2-1; 11 bases line up with TRBD2. CDR3 size: 15 residues. The trim removed 4 bases at V and 6 bases at J, leaving 5 bases unmatched. CDR1 is LGHNA and CDR2 is YNFKEQ in the germline V gene. CDR3 nucleotide sequence: TGTGCCAGCAGCCTGCCGGGACTAGCGGCCAATGAGCAGTTCTTC. It encodes CASSLPGLAANEQFF.

This clone appeared a few times. The chain combines TRBV21-1 with TRBJ1-1; no DNA check was done on the table's D call, TRBD1. TRBV21-1 is termed a pseudogene. The CDR3 is 15 residues long. The chain's CDR3 is CASSRIRDRHTEAFF. The CDR3 coding sequence is TGTGCCAGCAGCAGGATCCGAGACAGACACACTGAAGCTTTCTTT.

The rearrangement joins TRBV28 to TRBJ2-5; TRBD2 might be the D (5 bases). From germline, CDR1 is MDHEN and CDR2 SYDVKM. V was cut by 8 bases and J by 3 bases, with 19 bases left in between. This CDR3 region has 15 residues. The CDR3 DNA follows: TGTGCCAGCGGGTCGGGGTCTGGGCCAAAAGAGACCCAGTACTTC. This encodes CASGSGSGPKETQYF.

The chain is built from TRBV4-3 and TRBJ1-2, with 11 bases that match TRBD1. Germline V gives CDR1 LGHNA, CDR2 YSLEER. V dropped 0 bases and J dropped 5; count of bases not matched to a gene: 5. The CDR3 has 16 residues. This chain's CDR3 is CASSQDNGQGAYGYTF. The CDR3, as DNA: TGCGCCAGCAGCCAAGATAACGGACAGGGGGCGTATGGCTACACCTTC.

CDR3 coding DNA: TGCGCCAGCAGCCAAGATGGTTCACCCCTCCACTTT. It translates to CASSQDGSPLHF. The chain employs TRBV4-3 and TRBJ1-6; D not certain. V lost 0 bases and J 9 bases, leaving 3 bases between the germline ends. The CDR3 sequence is 12 residues long. Germline V lookup: CDR1 LGHNA, CDR2 YSLEER.